The 4 T cell receptor beta chains below were found in one sample sequenced in a study of T cell responses to AZD1222 COVID-19 vaccine. Profiled with immunoSEQ multiplex PCR; TCRdb holds only in-frame clones, not every one. This table holds approximately 150,000 clones, about 89% found once. This specimen was peripheral blood, taken 28 days after the second AZD1222 dose. Every receptor here comes from an adult who received the AZD1222 COVID-19 vaccine.

V gene TRBV5-4 combines with J gene TRBJ2-1, with a weak D call TRBD1 (5 bases). The CDR3 totals 14 residues. The germline V gene encodes CDR1 SGHNT and CDR2 YYREEE (reference sequence). V was shortened by 3 bases and J by 10 bases, with 17 bases between the two germline ends. The chain's CDR3 is CASSWLTDGSEQFF. The CDR3 region has the DNA TGTGCCAGCAGCTGGTTGACAGATGGATCCGAGCAGTTCTTC.

The rearrangement uses TRBV6-5 and TRBJ1-1, with 8 bases lining up with TRBD1. This CDR3 is 15 amino acids long. V dropped 8 bases and J dropped 1; count of bases not matched to a gene: 9. Germline V gene lookup returns CDR1 MNHEY and CDR2 SVGAGI. In DNA, the CDR3 is TGTGCCAGCGGACCCGACGGGACAGGGAACACTGAAGCTTTCTTT. Its protein is CASGPDGTGNTEAFF.

The rearrangement links TRBV4-1 to TRBJ2-7; possible D gene TRBD2, 5 bases. Per the germline V gene, CDR1 is MGHRA and CDR2 is YSYEKL. Trimming took off 4 bases at V and 4 bases at J, with 17 bases between the two ends. The CDR3 has 15 residues. CDR3 loop: CASSLDPGWVYEQYF. CDR3 bases: TGCGCCAGCAGCCTAGATCCGGGATGGGTTTACGAGCAGTACTTC.

CDR3: CASSGGDTGELFF. The DNA of the CDR3 is TGCGCCAGCAGCGGTGGGGACACCGGGGAGCTGTTTTTT. This rearrangement joins TRBV5-1 to TRBJ2-2; unclear D gene. The germline V and J ends were trimmed by 4 bases and 3 bases, with 7 bases remaining between them. Germline-derived CDR1 and CDR2 are SGHRS and YFSETQ. The CDR3 length is 13 residues.